The next 8 T cell receptor beta chains were all read from a single sample in a study of human T cells and chemical hapten exposure. Time point here: pre-sensitization, week 0. Treatment defined: therapeutic diphenylcyclopropenone sensitization with weekly scalp DPC. Extraction of total RNA was performed on unfractionated whole blood. TCRdb used MiXCR to reprocess the RACE reads, holding one entry per CDR3 protein. The profile shows 34,000 or so distinct CDR3 sequences, 10% of them singletons. Sequences were derived from whole blood, sampled in connection with sensitization to the hapten diphenylcyclopropenone (DPC). The receptors come from a man aged 45-60 years with alopecia areata. Some clones in this sample may be carry-over from other donors' samples.

This clonotype was observed at least ten times. The rearrangement links TRBV6-5 to TRBJ2-5, with TRBD1 matching 11 bases. Trimming removed 0 bases from V and 4 bases from J; junction bases left unmatched: 10. CDR3 length: 18 residues. Germline CDR1 is MNHEY and CDR2 is SVGAGI. CDR3 DNA: TGTGCCAGCAGTTACTCCATACGGACAGGGGGCTTCGGAGAGACCCAGTACTTC. Its protein is CASSYSIRTGGFGETQYF.

The table lists this clonotype with many counts. This rearrangement joins TRBV7-6 to TRBJ2-1; 7 bases line up with TRBD1. Per the germline V gene, CDR1 is SGHVS and CDR2 is FNYEAQ. V lost 4 bases, J lost 5 bases, and 8 bases stayed unmatched. The CDR3 spans 15 residues. CDR3 nucleotide sequence: TGTGCCAGCAGCTGGTTAACAGGGGTCAACAATGAGCAGTTCTTC. Translated: CASSWLTGVNNEQFF.

Ten or more counts support this clonotype. The V and J genes are TRBV7-9 and TRBJ1-6; the match to TRBD1 covers 9 bases. The germline gives CDR1 SEHNR, CDR2 FQNEAQ (reference sequence). CDR3 length equals 14 residues. Trimming took 5 bases from V and 8 from J; bases not matched to a gene: 4. The CDR3 spells CASSPTGGDSPLHF. DNA for the CDR3: TGTGCCAGCAGCCCAACAGGGGGCGATTCACCCCTCCACTTT.

This clonotype was seen at least ten times. The CDR3 protein is CASSWGTNEQFF. In DNA form, the CDR3 reads TGTGCCAGCAGCTGGGGAACCAATGAGCAGTTCTTC. V is TRBV5-6 and J is TRBJ2-1; no definite D call. Germline-derived CDR1 and CDR2 are SGHDT and YYEEEE. This CDR3 contains 12 residues. The ends were cut back, 3 bases at V and 6 bases at J, with 7 bases in the middle.

The chain carries TRBV28 and TRBJ1-5, with D perhaps matching TRBD1 (6 bases). Germline CDR1 reads MDHEN; CDR2 reads SYDVKM. The CDR3 extends over 15 amino acids. The V end was cut by 5 bases, the J end by 0 bases, with 11 bases between. CDR3 sequence: CASSIPDSSNQPQHF. CDR3 nucleotide sequence: TGTGCCAGCAGTATTCCGGACAGTAGCAATCAGCCCCAGCATTTT.

This clonotype has ten or more counts. CDR3 residues: CASSVEVAGGPGEQFF. Here the CDR3 DNA reads TGTGCCAGCAGCGTAGAAGTTGCGGGAGGGCCCGGTGAGCAGTTCTTC. The rearrangement joins TRBV9 to TRBJ2-1; the match to TRBD2 covers 9 bases. This CDR3 has 16 amino acids. Germline CDR1 SGDLS, CDR2 YYNGEE. The ends lost 0 bases at V and 9 bases at J; junction bases unmatched: 10.

This chain connects TRBV28 to TRBJ2-5, with 8 bases lining up with TRBD1. Germline V gene data show CDR1 as MDHEN and CDR2 as SYDVKM. The J segment lost 3 bases and the V segment lost 6 bases, leaving 3 bases of the junction unmatched. This CDR3 region has 13 residues. In nucleotides, the CDR3 is TGTGCCAGCAGAAGGACAGGGAAAGAGACCCAGTACTTC. Translated: CASRRTGKETQYF.

This clonotype has a count of ten or more. The rearrangement joins TRBV15 to TRBJ2-7, with TRBD1 as a possible D gene (6 bases). Germline assignment: CDR1 LNHNV and CDR2 YYDKDF (reference sequence). V was shortened by 2 bases and J by 0 bases, with 11 bases between the two germline ends. The CDR3 sequence is 15 residues long. The CDR3 is CATSRPTGSSYEQYF. Here the CDR3 DNA reads TGTGCCACCAGCAGACCAACAGGGAGCTCCTACGAGCAGTACTTC.